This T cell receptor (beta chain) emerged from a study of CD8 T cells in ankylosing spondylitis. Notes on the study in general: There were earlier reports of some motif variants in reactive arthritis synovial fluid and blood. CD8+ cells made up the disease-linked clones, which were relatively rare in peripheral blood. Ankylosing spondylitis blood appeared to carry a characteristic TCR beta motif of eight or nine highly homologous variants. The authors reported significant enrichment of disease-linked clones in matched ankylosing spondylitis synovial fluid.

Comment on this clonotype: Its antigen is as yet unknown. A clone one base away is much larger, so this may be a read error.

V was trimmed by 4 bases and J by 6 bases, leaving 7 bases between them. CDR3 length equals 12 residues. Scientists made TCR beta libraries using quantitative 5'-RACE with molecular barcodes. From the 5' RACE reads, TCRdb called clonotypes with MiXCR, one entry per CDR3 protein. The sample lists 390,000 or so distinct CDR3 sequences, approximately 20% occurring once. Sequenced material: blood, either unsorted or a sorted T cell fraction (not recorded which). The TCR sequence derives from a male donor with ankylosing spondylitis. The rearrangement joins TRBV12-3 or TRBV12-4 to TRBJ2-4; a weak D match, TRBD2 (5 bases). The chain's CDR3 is CASSWRRNIQYF. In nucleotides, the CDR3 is TGTGCCAGCAGTTGGAGGAGAAACATTCAGTACTTC.